This paragraph covers one TCR beta chain sequence. The CDR3 consists of 11 residues. CDR1 and CDR2 from the germline V gene are DFQATT and SNEGSKA (reference sequence). The data are from a study of CD8 T cells in Susac syndrome. The T cells that were sequenced for TCR beta were CD8+ and CD4+ cells from blood. The multiple sclerosis controls, all treatment-naive patients, had relapsing-remitting disease that was stable or active. RNA, at about 0.45 to 1 ug, was reverse transcribed with random hexamers. A multiplex approach, immunoSEQ multiplex PCR, amplified TCR beta CDR3 across 54 Vbeta and 13 Jbeta. TCRdb re-called the immunoSEQ multiplex PCR reads through MiXCR, storing one row per CDR3 protein. Seen here are 150,000 to 200,000 distinct CDR3 sequences, around 94% observed once, and the top ten hold roughly 0.099%.

Sequenced material: CD4+ T cells from PBMCs. This TCR derives from a human donor with multiple sclerosis. The genes are TRBV20-1 and TRBJ1-1; D is ambiguous. CDR3 protein: CRMTMNTEAFF. In nucleotides, the CDR3 is TGCAGAATGACCATGAACACTGAAGCTTTCTTT.